Presented here are 10 T cell receptor beta chains from one specimen sequenced in a study of T cells in narcolepsy listed by TCRdb under 2018. The library was prepared using the immunoSEQ multiplex PCR assay. This immuneACCESS table, as held by TCRdb, lists in-frame sequences with V and J called but not all clones. Of the missing ones, under half trace to an unresolved V gene in checked studies; the others have no known cause. This sample comprises several thousand clones, around 61% of them detected only once. The top ten clones comprise about a fifth of the sample. Sequenced sample: CD45RA- memory CD8+ T cells from PBMCs. What this sample's cell subset or site label stands for: memory T cells sorted ex vivo from peripheral blood. The receptors stem from a human donor with narcolepsy.

The chain uses TRBV19 and TRBJ2-1, with D possibly matching TRBD2 (5 bases). Per the germline V gene, CDR1 is LNHDA and CDR2 is SQIVND (reference sequence). This CDR3 region has 13 residues. V was trimmed by 3 bases and J by 9 bases, leaving 12 bases between them. The CDR3 bases are TGTGCCAGTAGTATCACTAGTAAGCGTGAGCAGTTCTTC. Protein sequence: CASSITSKREQFF.

The rearrangement uses TRBV7-8 and TRBJ1-1; 11 bases align to TRBD1. The CDR3 totals 17 residues. With 1 base clipped from V and 5 bases from J, the junction kept 9 bases outside the gene matches. From germline, CDR1 is SGHVS and CDR2 FQNEAQ. The CDR3 sequence: CASSLGTGGLSFTEAFF. In DNA form, the CDR3 reads TGTGCCAGCAGCTTAGGGACAGGGGGCTTGAGTTTTACTGAAGCTTTCTTT.

The CDR3 DNA reads as TGTGCCAGCAGCTTGGGACCATCAAACAATGAGCAGTTCTTC. This codes for CASSLGPSNNEQFF. The chain combines TRBV11-2 with TRBJ2-1; D tentatively fits TRBD1 or TRBD2 (5 bases each). This CDR3 has 14 amino acids. The V gene lost 3 bases and the J gene lost 5 bases, with 11 bases spanning the gap. The V gene's germline CDR1 is SGHAT and CDR2 FQNNGV.

To note about this clone: A much bigger clone sits one base away, suggesting this may be a read error. The chain's CDR3 is CASSQVPQGPYEQYF. In DNA form, the CDR3 reads TGCGCCAGCAGCCAAGTCCCACAGGGTCCCTACGAGCAGTACTTC. The rearrangement joins TRBV4-1 to TRBJ2-7; perhaps TRBD1 as D (6 bases). This CDR3 has 15 amino acids. The V gene lost 1 base and the J gene lost 2 bases, with 12 bases spanning the gap. Germline CDR1 is MGHRA and CDR2 is YSYEKL.

The rearrangement joins TRBV7-9 to TRBJ1-2; no clear D gene. V was trimmed by 5 bases and J by 4 bases, leaving 14 bases between them. The CDR3 length is 14 residues. Germline-derived CDR1 and CDR2 are SEHNR and FQNEAQ (reference sequence). The CDR3 reads CASSGRGDFYGYTF. CDR3 DNA sequence: TGTGCCAGCAGCGGACGCGGTGACTTCTATGGCTACACCTTC.

The gene calls are TRBV5-1 and TRBJ2-3; TRBD1 matches 7 bases. The germline gives CDR1 SGHRS, CDR2 YFSETQ. The V segment lost 0 bases and the J segment 3 bases; nucleotides outside the gene matches: 10. This CDR3 is built from 17 residues. The CDR3 nucleotides are TGCGCCAGCAGCTTGGTTACAGGGGTATTTTGGACAGATACGCAGTATTTT. It encodes CASSLVTGVFWTDTQYF. The full variable domain, its missing parts supplied by reference TRBV5-1 and TRBJ2-3, is KAGVTQTPRYLIKTRGQQVTLSCSPISGHRSVSWYQQTPGQGLQFLFEYFSETQRNKGNFPGRFSGRQFSNSRSEMNVSTLELGDSALYLCASSLVTGVFWTDTQYFGPGTRLTVL.

The V gene is TRBV6-5, the J gene TRBJ2-1; 8 bases are a match to TRBD2. V was clipped by 3 bases and J by 4 bases; unmatched bases: 2. The germline CDR1 and CDR2 sequences are MNHEY and SVGAGI. This CDR3 region has 14 residues. Here the CDR3 reads CASSYSGEYNEQFF. The CDR3 DNA is TGTGCCAGCAGTTATAGCGGGGAGTACAATGAGCAGTTCTTC.

The V gene is TRBV13, the J gene TRBJ2-3; TRBD2 might be the D (6 bases). Trimming removed 7 bases at V and 2 bases at J, with 13 bases between. Germline CDR1 reads PRHDT; CDR2 reads FYEKMQ (reference sequence). There are 14 residues in the CDR3. The CDR3 loop is CASTLEGNTDTQYF. CDR3 sequence (DNA): TGTGCCAGCACCTTGGAGGGGAACACAGATACGCAGTATTTT.

This sequence joins TRBV23-1 and TRBJ2-3; perhaps TRBD1 as D (6 bases). TRBV23-1 counts as an open reading frame of uncertain function. The ends were cut back, 0 bases at V and 1 base at J, with 8 bases in the middle. CDR3 length equals 15 residues. The CDR3 DNA reads TGCGCCAGCAGTCAATCGCCAGGGGGCACAGATACGCAGTATTTT. Translation gives CASSQSPGGTDTQYF.

Only one count was recorded for this clone. The chain joins TRBV19 to TRBJ2-5; the D is unclear. This CDR3 has 13 residues. Germline V gene sequence: CDR1 LNHDA, CDR2 SQIVND (reference sequence). V gave up 7 bases and J gave up 6 bases, with 15 bases separating them. CDR3 residues: CASTAALTKTQYF. The CDR3 DNA reads as TGTGCCAGTACCGCCGCACTAACGAAGACCCAGTACTTC.